Listed below are T cell receptor beta chains from one sample, sequenced in a study of T cells in Graves' hyperthyroidism and ophthalmopathy. TCRdb redid the calling of the multiplex PCR reads with MiXCR, one entry per CDR3 protein. The top ten clones hold over 55% of a sample with a few hundred thousand distinct CDR3 sequences, 22% of them seen once. Sequenced input: blood. The origin of the receptors is a man aged 30-40 years with Graves' ophthalmopathy. Both conserved end residues are part of each CDR3. Not every row has a clone size; where given, it reads once, few, many or a size class.

v_call | clone_size | cdr3_aa
TRBV5-6 | few | CASSPSLQGRVQFF
TRBV2 | many | CASSVGQGVEQYF
TRBV19 | - | CASSIVASRSSYEQYF
TRBV7-2 | - | CASLPGGSGTYNEQFF
TRBV30 | many | CAWCQKHNSPLHF
TRBV29-1 | - | CSVEGLAGGPGYTQYF
TRBV28 | many | CASRIIGLAGRAGELFF
TRBV30 | many | CAWSVGMTYEQYF
TRBV2 | many | CASQQQGGLAGVSDTQYF
TRBV6-1 | - | CASSELTDSSGNTIYF
TRBV5-1 | few | CASSLDGRAIREQFF
TRBV11-2 | many | CASSLVPGNYGNTIYF
TRBV24-1 | few | CATSDVGTSGSLNEQFF
TRBV7-2 | many | CASSLAGRWGNEQFF
TRBV14 | - | CASSQVGINTIYF
TRBV10-3 | once | CAISESEGVQPQHF
TRBV3-1 | many | CASSSRVMDTEAFF
TRBV27 | - | CASSPLGLEDWLSGANVLTF
TRBV28 | - | CASSLTGPSLYEQYF